The 29 T cell receptor beta chains below were found in one sample sequenced in a study of shared clonotypes between healthy human individuals. Clones were sequenced by immunoSEQ multiplex PCR, and TCRdb holds only the in-frame ones, with some missing. The sample has 2 million to 3 million clones, around 94% seen once; the top ten hold about 0.13%. Sequences were obtained from naive CD4+ T cells sorted from blood. The sample's subset: CD45RA+ positively selected. The receptor source for this set is a man aged 18-30 years in good health.

V usage is TRBV5-1 and J usage is TRBJ2-7, with D possibly matching TRBD1 (5 bases). The CDR3 totals 16 residues. Germline V gene data show CDR1 as SGHRS and CDR2 as YFSETQ. V was cut by 4 bases and J by 4 bases, with 21 bases left in between. This CDR3 reads CASSPNPGQDSYEQYF. The CDR3, as DNA: TGCGCCAGCAGCCCCAACCCAGGACAAGATTCTTACGAGCAGTACTTC.

V gene TRBV7-2 combines with J gene TRBJ1-1, with 7 bases fitting TRBD1. This CDR3 is 16 amino acids long. V lost 5 bases and J lost 0; bases outside the gene matches: 9. The germline V gene has CDR1 SGHTA and CDR2 FQGNSA. The CDR3 loop is CASSLQGQLMNTEAFF. CDR3 sequence (DNA): TGTGCCAGCAGCCTGCAGGGACAGCTAATGAACACTGAAGCTTTCTTT.

The V and J genes are TRBV5-1 and TRBJ2-1; 9 bases match TRBD2. V lost 6 bases and J lost 7; bases outside the gene matches: 8. There are 14 residues in the CDR3. Looked up from germline, CDR1 is SGHRS and CDR2 is YFSETQ. CDR3 bases: TGCGCCAGCAACCCCGGGACTAGCATTAATGAGCAGTTCTTC. The encoded protein is CASNPGTSINEQFF.

The V and J genes are TRBV6-6 and TRBJ2-7; 9 bases align to TRBD1. V lost 7 bases, J lost 5 bases, and 9 bases stayed unmatched. Germline CDR1 is MNHNY and CDR2 is SVGAGI (reference sequence). This CDR3 has 14 amino acids. CDR3 DNA: TGTGCCAGCAACCCCGGACAGGGGATGGACGAGCAGTACTTC. This sequence encodes CASNPGQGMDEQYF.

The gene calls are TRBV5-8 and TRBJ1-2; D is uncertain. The CDR3 sequence is 13 residues long. CDR1 and CDR2 (germline): SGHTS, YDEGEE. The V and J ends lost 0 bases and 4 bases respectively, with 7 bases between them. The CDR3 DNA follows: TGTGCCAGCAGCTTGGCAGGATTCTATGGCTACACCTTC. As protein: CASSLAGFYGYTF.

The chain has TRBV2 and TRBJ2-7; 7 bases map to TRBD2. V shed 6 bases and J 4 bases; nucleotides not matched to a gene: 9. CDR3 size: 14 residues. The germline V gene has CDR1 SNHLY and CDR2 FYNNEI. As DNA, the CDR3 is TGTGCCAGCAGGCTCTTAAAGGGAGGGTACGAGCAGTACTTC. Translating it yields CASRLLKGGYEQYF.

The V gene is TRBV18, the J gene TRBJ1-2; TRBD1 aligns across 8 bases. CDR1 KGHSH and CDR2 LQKENI come from the germline V gene. The V and J ends lost 4 bases and 4 bases, in that order; junction bases with no gene match: 8. The CDR3 runs 15 residues. The CDR3 DNA follows: TGTGCCAGCTCACTTTCGGACAGGGATCCCTATGGCTACACCTTC. This gives the protein CASSLSDRDPYGYTF.

V gene TRBV7-5 combines with J gene TRBJ1-6; the D call of TRBD1 is as the table states it, not checked on the DNA. TRBV7-5 counts as a pseudogene. The CDR3 totals 19 residues. The CDR3 reads CARSPYISRGSSYNSPLHF. CDR3 nucleotides: TGTGCCAGAAGCCCCTACATATCGAGGGGGAGCTCCTATAATTCACCCCTCCACTTT.

V gene TRBV7-9 combines with J gene TRBJ2-5, with a possible D match to TRBD1 (5 bases). The end of the DNA fits TRBJ2-7 better, so the J call may be wrong. The germline V gene encodes CDR1 SEHNR and CDR2 FQNEAQ (reference sequence). CDR3 length: 14 amino acids. The CDR3 region is CASSLARQTYEQYF. The CDR3 DNA is TGTGCCAGCAGCTTAGCCCGACAGACCTACGAGCAGTACTTC.

The chain links TRBV9 to TRBJ2-2; 9 positions match TRBD2. This CDR3 spans 16 amino acids. The germline V gene has CDR1 SGDLS and CDR2 YYNGEE. The V segment lost 2 bases and the J segment 4 bases; nucleotides outside the gene matches: 6. The CDR3 here is CASSVIAGVGTGELFF. In nucleotides, the CDR3 is TGTGCCAGCAGCGTTATAGCGGGAGTGGGCACCGGGGAGCTGTTTTTT.

The rearrangement joins TRBV21-1 to TRBJ1-2. TRBV21-1 is recorded as a pseudogene. The CDR3 is 16 amino acids. The CDR3 coding sequence is TGTGCCAGCAGCAAACTGCATTTCGTGGGTAACTATGGCTACACCTTC. The encoded protein is CASSKLHFVGNYGYTF.

The rearrangement links TRBV5-6 to TRBJ2-7, with 8 bases aligning to TRBD1. Germline V gene data show CDR1 as SGHDT and CDR2 as YYEEEE. The length of the CDR3 is 16 residues. V gave up 0 bases and J gave up 7 bases; unmatched junction bases: 12. The CDR3 sequence: CASSLAPTGATGEQYF. CDR3 in DNA: TGTGCCAGCAGCTTGGCCCCGACAGGGGCTACGGGGGAGCAGTACTTC. Complete variable domain (other parts from reference TRBV5-6 and TRBJ2-7): DAGVTQSPTHLIKTRGQQVTLRCSPKSGHDTVSWYQQALGQGPQFIFQYYEEEERQRGNFPDRFSGHQFPNYSSELNVNALLLGDSALYLCASSLAPTGATGEQYFGPGTRLTVT.

V is TRBV6-6 and J is TRBJ1-2; D possibly corresponds to TRBD1 (5 bases). Trimming removed 5 bases from V and 4 bases from J, with 17 bases in between. CDR3 length: 15 amino acids. Germline V gives CDR1 MNHNY, CDR2 SVGAGI (reference sequence). CDR3 residues: CASSQGTDRPYGYTF. The CDR3, as DNA: TGTGCCAGCAGTCAAGGGACCGATCGCCCCTATGGCTACACCTTC.

The chain employs TRBV6-1 and TRBJ2-7; D gene uncertain. Germline lookup yields CDR1 MNHNS and CDR2 SASEGT. CDR3 length: 13 amino acids. The V gene lost 2 bases and the J gene lost 2 bases, with 7 bases spanning the gap. The CDR3 region has the DNA TGTGCCAGCAGTGAACCCGAGACCTACGAGCAGTACTTC. This translates into CASSEPETYEQYF.

The V and J genes are TRBV9 and TRBJ1-2; D is uncertain. V was shortened by 0 bases and J by 2 bases, with 8 bases between the two germline ends. Germline CDR1 and CDR2: SGDLS and YYNGEE. This CDR3 spans 14 amino acids. CDR3 nucleotides: TGTGCCAGCAGCGTAGGCCCCGAGAACTATGGCTACACCTTC. Protein product: CASSVGPENYGYTF.

The chain couples TRBV6-5 to TRBJ1-1; D ambiguous. The V end was cut by 6 bases, the J end by 8 bases, with 13 bases between. Germline V gene sequence: CDR1 MNHEY, CDR2 SVGAGI. This CDR3 region has 12 residues. The CDR3 DNA reads TGTGCCAGCAGACCCTCGACGGGAGAAGCTTTCTTT. Translation: CASRPSTGEAFF.

Turning to this clone: The sample contains more than one DNA sequence encoding this CDR3. The chain combines TRBV2 with TRBJ1-3; 9 bases are a match to TRBD1. The V gene's germline CDR1 is SNHLY and CDR2 FYNNEI. The V gene end was trimmed by 6 bases and the J gene end by 0 bases; junction bases not matched to a gene: 3. This CDR3 has 15 amino acids. CDR3 residues: CASSEDRGSGNTIYF. Here the CDR3 DNA reads TGTGCCAGCAGCGAGGACAGGGGCTCTGGAAACACCATATATTTT. The whole variable domain, remainder taken from reference TRBV2 and TRBJ1-3, is EPEVTQTPSHQVTQMGQEVILRCVPISNHLYFYWYRQILGQKVEFLVSFYNNEISEKSEIFDDQFSVERPDGSNFTLKIRSTKLEDSAMYFCASSEDRGSGNTIYFGEGSWLTVV.

A note on this clone: The same CDR3 can be traced to other DNA sequences in this sample. Written as DNA, the CDR3 is TGTGCCAGTAGTATAGTCGTCAACCAGCCCCAGCATTTT. Amino acid sequence: CASSIVVNQPQHF. This rearrangement joins TRBV19 to TRBJ1-5; no firm D call. CDR3 length: 13 amino acids. V lost 1 base and J 7 bases, leaving 8 bases between the germline ends. The V gene's germline CDR1 is LNHDA and CDR2 SQIVND (reference sequence).

The V and J genes are TRBV4-3 and TRBJ2-6; D might be TRBD1 (6 bases). CDR3 length: 14 amino acids. The germline V gene has CDR1 LGHNA and CDR2 YSLEER. V was clipped by 7 bases and J by 1 base, with 8 bases between them. The CDR3 sequence is CASNRVSGANVLTF. The CDR3 DNA follows: TGCGCCAGCAACAGGGTTTCTGGGGCCAACGTCCTGACTTTC.

For this clone: Additional DNA sequences in this sample encode the identical CDR3. V usage is TRBV7-2 and J usage is TRBJ1-5, with 7 bases fitting TRBD1. Trimming at V came to 4 bases and at J to 3 bases, leaving 3 bases not matched to a gene. Germline CDR1 and CDR2: SGHTA and FQGNSA. The CDR3 loop spans 14 amino acids. The CDR3 region has the DNA TGTGCCAGCAGCTCAGGGGGGTACAATCAGCCCCAGCATTTT. It translates to CASSSGGYNQPQHF.

The chain joins TRBV7-9 to TRBJ1-1; 9 bases line up with TRBD1. After removal of 5 bases from V and 3 bases from J, the junction contained 13 bases not matched to a gene. The CDR3 runs to 17 residues. Germline V CDR1 and CDR2: SEHNR, FQNEAQ (reference sequence). This CDR3 reads CASSRGDYRGRYTEAFF. CDR3 nucleotides: TGTGCCAGCAGCCGAGGGGACTACAGGGGGCGGTACACTGAAGCTTTCTTT.

The chain combines TRBV30 with TRBJ2-4; D tentatively fits TRBD1 or TRBD2 (5 bases each). Germline V lookup: CDR1 GTSNPN, CDR2 SVGIG (reference sequence). The CDR3 is 12 residues long. V was clipped by 5 bases and J by 5 bases, with 10 bases between them. CDR3 sequence: CAWGTEENIQYF. In DNA, the CDR3 is TGTGCCTGGGGGACCGAAGAAAACATTCAGTACTTC.

This chain joins TRBV18 and TRBJ2-2; D might be TRBD1 (5 bases). The germline V gene encodes CDR1 KGHSH and CDR2 LQKENI. V was clipped by 6 bases and J by 7 bases, with 9 bases between them. CDR3 length: 12 residues. In nucleotides, the CDR3 is TGTGCCAGCTCGGTCAGGGTCGGGGAGCTGTTTTTT. Residues: CASSVRVGELFF. Looking up the rest from reference TRBV18 and TRBJ2-2 gives the full variable domain: NAGVMQNPRHLVRRRGQEARLRCSPMKGHSHVYWYRQLPEEGLKFMVYLQKENIIDESGMPKERFSAEFPKEGPSILRIQQVVRGDSAAYFCASSVRVGELFFGEGSRLTVL.

The chain links TRBV28 to TRBJ1-5; 10 bases are a match to TRBD1. The germline gives CDR1 MDHEN, CDR2 SYDVKM. Germline trimming cut 6 bases from V and 5 bases from J; bases unmatched to any gene: 4. The CDR3 spans 14 residues. CDR3 residues: CASSQGQGDQPQHF. The CDR3 nucleotides are TGTGCCAGCAGCCAAGGACAGGGGGATCAGCCCCAGCATTTT.

With regard to this clone: Different DNA sequences within this sample yield the same CDR3. The V and J genes are TRBV7-2 and TRBJ2-1, with TRBD1 identical over 9 bases. The germline gives CDR1 SGHTA, CDR2 FQGNSA. The CDR3 has 15 amino acids. V lost 3 bases and J lost 4; bases outside the gene matches: 4. CDR3 protein: CASSFDRGTYNEQFF. CDR3 coding DNA: TGTGCCAGCAGCTTCGACAGGGGGACTTACAATGAGCAGTTCTTC. The variable domain in full, with the rest retrieved from reference TRBV7-2 and TRBJ2-1, is GAGVSQSPSNKVTEKGKDVELRCDPISGHTALYWYRQSLGQGLEFLIYFQGNSAPDKSGLPSDRFSAERTGGSVSTLTIQRTQQEDSAVYLCASSFDRGTYNEQFFGPGTRLTVL.

This rearrangement joins TRBV2 to TRBJ2-7, with a possible D match to TRBD2 (6 bases). In germline, CDR1 is SNHLY, CDR2 FYNNEI. This CDR3 has 12 amino acids. The V end lost 5 bases, the J end lost 6 bases, and 11 bases lay between the germline ends. Here the CDR3 DNA reads TGTGCCAGCAGTCGGGGGTTCGGCGAGCAGTACTTC. Encoded protein: CASSRGFGEQYF. Complete variable domain (other parts from reference TRBV2 and TRBJ2-7): EPEVTQTPSHQVTQMGQEVILRCVPISNHLYFYWYRQILGQKVEFLVSFYNNEISEKSEIFDDQFSVERPDGSNFTLKIRSTKLEDSAMYFCASSRGFGEQYFGPGTRLTVT.

Note on this clone: This same CDR3 is encoded by further DNA sequences in the sample. The chain joins TRBV6-1 to TRBJ2-2, with TRBD1 matching over 12 bases. CDR1 MNHNS and CDR2 SASEGT come from the germline V gene. This CDR3 spans 15 amino acids. V lost 6 bases and J lost 5; bases outside the gene matches: 4. CDR3 in DNA: TGTGCCAGCAGACCGGGACAGGGGGCGACCGGGGAGCTGTTTTTT. This encodes CASRPGQGATGELFF.

J is TRBJ1-5 and V is TRBV7-2; 7 bases agree with TRBD1. Trimming cost V 5 bases and J 4 bases; bases outside gene matches: 11. CDR3 length equals 16 residues. Germline assignment: CDR1 SGHTA and CDR2 FQGNSA. The CDR3 loop is CASSVLQGTGNQPQHF. The CDR3, as DNA: TGTGCCAGCAGCGTACTACAGGGGACTGGGAATCAGCCCCAGCATTTT.

The V call is TRBV12-5, the J call TRBJ2-3; 9 bases are a match to TRBD2. Germline V gene lookup returns CDR1 LGHNT and CDR2 FRNRAP. V shed 1 base, J shed 1 base, and the junction held 6 bases outside the gene matches. CDR3 length: 17 amino acids. CDR3 region: CASGLAIRTSGTDTQYF. The CDR3 nucleotides read TGTGCTAGTGGTTTGGCAATTCGGACTAGCGGCACAGATACGCAGTATTTT.